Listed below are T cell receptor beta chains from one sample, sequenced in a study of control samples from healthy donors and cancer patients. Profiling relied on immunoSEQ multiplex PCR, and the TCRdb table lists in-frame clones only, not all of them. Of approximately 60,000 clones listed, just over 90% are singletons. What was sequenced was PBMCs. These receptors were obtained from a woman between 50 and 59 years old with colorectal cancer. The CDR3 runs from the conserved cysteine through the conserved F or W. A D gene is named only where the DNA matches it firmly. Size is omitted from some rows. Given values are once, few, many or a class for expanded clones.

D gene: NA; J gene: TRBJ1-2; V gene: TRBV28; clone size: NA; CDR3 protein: CASSLGPRGLDYGYTF
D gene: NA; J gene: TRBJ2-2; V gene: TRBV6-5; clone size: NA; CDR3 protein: CASTGLLNTGELFF
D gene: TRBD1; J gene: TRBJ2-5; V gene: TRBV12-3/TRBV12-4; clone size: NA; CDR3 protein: CASGQGAFETQYF
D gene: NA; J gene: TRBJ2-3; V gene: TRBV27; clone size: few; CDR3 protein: CASSLSGLLVTDTQYF
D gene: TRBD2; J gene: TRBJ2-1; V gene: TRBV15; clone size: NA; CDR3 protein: CATSRVSSGSTEQFF
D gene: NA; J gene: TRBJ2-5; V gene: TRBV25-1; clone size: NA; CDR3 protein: CASNGGRQQETQYF
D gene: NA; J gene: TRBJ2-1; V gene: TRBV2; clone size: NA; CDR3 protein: CASTGLHNEQFF
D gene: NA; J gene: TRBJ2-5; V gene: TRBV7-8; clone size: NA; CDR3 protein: CASSFSRGQETQYF
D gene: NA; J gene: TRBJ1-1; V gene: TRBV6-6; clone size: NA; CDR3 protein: CASTNGVVPNTEAFF
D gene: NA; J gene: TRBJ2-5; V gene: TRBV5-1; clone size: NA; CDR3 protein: CASSSGLGQETQYF
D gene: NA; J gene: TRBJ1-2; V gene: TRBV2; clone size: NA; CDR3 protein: CASSILNGRPGANYGYTF
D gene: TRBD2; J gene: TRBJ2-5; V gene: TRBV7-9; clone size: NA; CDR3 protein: CASSPSGGEETQYF
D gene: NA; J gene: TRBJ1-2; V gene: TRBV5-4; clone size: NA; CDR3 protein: CASSLWSVDYGYTF
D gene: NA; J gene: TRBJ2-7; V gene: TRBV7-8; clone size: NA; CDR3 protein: CASSLAEGSYEQYF
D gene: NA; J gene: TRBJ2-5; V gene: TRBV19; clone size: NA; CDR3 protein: CASSSLGIQETQYF
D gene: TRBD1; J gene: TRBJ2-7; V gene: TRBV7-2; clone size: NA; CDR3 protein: CASSLGTGVAYEQYF
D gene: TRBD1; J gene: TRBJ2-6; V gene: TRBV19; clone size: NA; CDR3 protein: CASEDRAGTASSGANVLTF
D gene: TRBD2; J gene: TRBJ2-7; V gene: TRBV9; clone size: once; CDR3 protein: CASSPYGGAYEQYF
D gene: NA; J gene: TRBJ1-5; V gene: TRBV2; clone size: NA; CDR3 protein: CASMGPGKNQPQHF
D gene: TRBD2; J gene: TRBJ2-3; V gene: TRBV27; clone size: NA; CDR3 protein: CASSSNSLVAGVTTDTQYF
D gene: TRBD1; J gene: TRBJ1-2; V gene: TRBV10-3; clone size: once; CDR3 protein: CAISDRGSELNYGYTF
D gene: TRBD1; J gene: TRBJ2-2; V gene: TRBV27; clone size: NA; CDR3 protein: CASSVYIRDRVRAGELFF
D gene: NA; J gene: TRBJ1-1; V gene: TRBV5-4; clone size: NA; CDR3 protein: CASSNGQTWASLTEAFF
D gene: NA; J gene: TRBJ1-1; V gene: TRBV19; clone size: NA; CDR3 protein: CASSMGRLRGTEAFF
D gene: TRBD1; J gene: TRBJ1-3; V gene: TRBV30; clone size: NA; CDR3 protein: CAWVGQFFSGNTIYF
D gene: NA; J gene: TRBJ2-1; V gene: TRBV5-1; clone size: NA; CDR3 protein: CASSPGTSHNEQFF
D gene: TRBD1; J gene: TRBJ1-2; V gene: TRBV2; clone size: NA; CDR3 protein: CASSGQGHGYTF
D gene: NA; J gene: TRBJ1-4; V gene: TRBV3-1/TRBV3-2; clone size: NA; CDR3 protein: CASSQDTGEKLFF
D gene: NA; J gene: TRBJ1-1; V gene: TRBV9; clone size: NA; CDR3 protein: CASSVDGQSAEAFF
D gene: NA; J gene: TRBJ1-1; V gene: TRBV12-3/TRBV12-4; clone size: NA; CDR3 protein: CASSVGTNTEAFF
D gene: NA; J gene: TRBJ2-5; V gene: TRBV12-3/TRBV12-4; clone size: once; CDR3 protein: CASTMREGGTQYF
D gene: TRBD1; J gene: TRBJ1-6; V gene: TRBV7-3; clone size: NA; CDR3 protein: CASSLGQSNSPLHF
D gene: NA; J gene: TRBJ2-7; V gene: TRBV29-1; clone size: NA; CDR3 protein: CSVESSYEQYF
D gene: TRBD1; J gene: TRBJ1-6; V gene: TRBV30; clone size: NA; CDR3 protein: CAWSRGQDNSPLHF
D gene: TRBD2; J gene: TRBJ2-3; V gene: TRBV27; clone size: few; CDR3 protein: CASTGLAGVSDTQYF
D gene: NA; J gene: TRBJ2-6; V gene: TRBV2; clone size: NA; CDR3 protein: CASSAGLVGANVLTF
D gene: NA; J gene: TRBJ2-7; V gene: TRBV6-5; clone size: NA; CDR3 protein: CASSNGWGEQYF
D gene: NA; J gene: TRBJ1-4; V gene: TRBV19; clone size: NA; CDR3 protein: CASSIGRGNEKLFF
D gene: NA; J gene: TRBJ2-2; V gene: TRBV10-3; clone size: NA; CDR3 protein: CAVRMPGELFF
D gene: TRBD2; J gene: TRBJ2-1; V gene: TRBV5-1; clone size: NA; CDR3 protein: CASSISIAGGPYNEQFF
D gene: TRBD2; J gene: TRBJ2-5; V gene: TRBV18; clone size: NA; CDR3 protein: CASSPGSAGAETQYF
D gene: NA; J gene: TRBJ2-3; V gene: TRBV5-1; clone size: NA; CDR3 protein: CASSLGGQTDTQYF
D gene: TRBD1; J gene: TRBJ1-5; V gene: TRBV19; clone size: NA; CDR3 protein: CATTKDRERGQPQHF
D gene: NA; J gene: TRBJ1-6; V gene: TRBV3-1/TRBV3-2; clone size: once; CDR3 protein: CASSQGLGNSPLHF
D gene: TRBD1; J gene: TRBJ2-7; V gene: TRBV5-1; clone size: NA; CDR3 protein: CASSSVTGVKNEQYF
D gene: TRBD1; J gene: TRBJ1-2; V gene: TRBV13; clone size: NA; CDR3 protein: CASSPREPGGYGYTF
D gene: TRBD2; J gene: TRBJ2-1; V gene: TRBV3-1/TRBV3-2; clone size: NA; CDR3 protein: CASSPSGSRRGGEQFF
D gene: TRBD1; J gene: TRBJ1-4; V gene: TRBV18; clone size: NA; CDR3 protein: CASSPATGGEKLFF
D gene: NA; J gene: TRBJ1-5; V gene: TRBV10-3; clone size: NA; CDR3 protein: CAISLDSNQPQHF
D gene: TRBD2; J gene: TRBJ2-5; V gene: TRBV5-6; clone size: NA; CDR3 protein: CASSLAGREGTQYF
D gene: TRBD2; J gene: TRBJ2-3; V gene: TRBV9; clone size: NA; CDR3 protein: CASSVGGTRGDTQYF
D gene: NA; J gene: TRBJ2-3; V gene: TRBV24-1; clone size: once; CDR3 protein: CATSDSRPGASTDTQYF
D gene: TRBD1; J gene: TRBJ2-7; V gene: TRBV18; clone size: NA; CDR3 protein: CASSPDRASYEQYF
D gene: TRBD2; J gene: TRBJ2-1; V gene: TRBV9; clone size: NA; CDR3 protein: CASSAGTSGYNEQFF
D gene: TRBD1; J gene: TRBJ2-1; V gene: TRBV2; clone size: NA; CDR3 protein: CASSKISPGQYNEQFF
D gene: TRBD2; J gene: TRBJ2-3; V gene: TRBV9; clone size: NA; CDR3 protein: CASSVGAGGTDTQYF
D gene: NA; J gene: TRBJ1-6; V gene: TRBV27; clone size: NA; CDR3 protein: CASSLSIVGNSPLHF